These T cell receptor beta chains were read from a single sample in a study of T cells in Graves' hyperthyroidism and ophthalmopathy. TCRdb called the multiplex PCR reads again in MiXCR, with one record for every CDR3 protein. The sample has 89,000 or so distinct CDR3 sequences; roughly 40% are singletons. Input material: peripheral blood or thyroid tissue (not recorded which). These receptor sequences come from a woman in her 30s with Graves' hyperthyroidism. Both conserved end residues are trimmed from each CDR3. Each record gives: J gene, V gene, CDR3 protein.

TRBJ2-5,TRBV13,ASSLRLGEETQY
TRBJ2-7,TRBV5-1,ASSWGDGGRYYEQY
TRBJ2-5,TRBV28,ASSSLRGRETQY
TRBJ1-1,TRBV25-1,ASRNGQGAIENTEAF
TRBJ2-2,TRBV10-3,AISRSGQTNTGELF
TRBJ2-1,TRBV15,ATSIPSGGEQF
TRBJ1-2,TRBV2,ASSEQGAGDYGYT
TRBJ2-7,TRBV20-1,SARDSQSDFYEQY
TRBJ1-1,TRBV19,ASGVPYHTEAF
TRBJ2-3,TRBV2,ATPGQSTDTQY
TRBJ1-6,TRBV7-9,ASSRSGRDYSPLH
TRBJ2-1,TRBV6-1,ASIGSGEYNEQF
TRBJ2-7,TRBV5-1,ASSSGGPYEQY
TRBJ2-3,TRBV20-1,SARGLGAYTDTQY
TRBJ2-5,TRBV15,ATSITSGTQETQY
TRBJ1-1,TRBV11-2,ASAPGLNTEAF
TRBJ2-7,TRBV25-1,ASRGQGAYEQY
TRBJ1-4,TRBV5-6,AWSDRIATNEKLF
TRBJ2-2,TRBV10-3,AISGRGSGPGELF
TRBJ1-1,TRBV11-1,ASSPTTWGTEAF
TRBJ1-2,TRBV9,ASSVSQGGSYYGYT
TRBJ2-7,TRBV12-3/TRBV12-4,ASSFPGRGNEQY
TRBJ1-1,TRBV12-3/TRBV12-4,ASREDTEAF
TRBJ1-2,TRBV28,ASSGYRAGGYT
TRBJ2-7,TRBV20-1,SAHRFEQY
TRBJ2-1,TRBV12-3/TRBV12-4,ASSLERRAGYNEQF
TRBJ2-7,TRBV27,ASSNTRVGLALYEQY
TRBJ1-1,TRBV12-3/TRBV12-4,ASSLLNTEAF